This T cell receptor beta chain was recovered during a study of T cell responses to AZD1222 COVID-19 vaccine. Findings and caveats of the study: Rises in breadth and depth of Spike-specific TCRs came after two AZD1222 doses.

Some clones are missing from TCRdb's copy, which holds only in-frame ones; the method was immunoSEQ multiplex PCR. This table has under 140,000 clones, 94% appearing once. The CDR3 has 13 residues. J gave up 2 bases and V 9 bases, and 4 bases lay outside the gene matches. Germline values: CDR1 MNHEY, CDR2 SVGAGI. In regard to this clone: Its target is unknown.

The chain has TRBV6-5 and TRBJ1-5; 7 nucleotides match TRBD1. The sequence came from an adult who received the AZD1222 COVID-19 vaccine. The material sequenced was peripheral blood, taken 28 days after the second AZD1222 dose. Here the CDR3 reads CASAGQRNQPQHF. Written as DNA, the CDR3 is TGTGCCAGTGCGGGACAGCGCAATCAGCCCCAGCATTTT.